Sequencing of this T cell receptor beta chain was carried out in a study of T cell changes during pregnancy in multiple sclerosis. Germline CDR1 is SGHVS and CDR2 is FQNEAQ. The CDR3 has 14 amino acids. V trimming: 3 bases; J trimming: 4 bases; junction bases outside the gene matches: 5. Here immunoSEQ multiplex PCR was the method, and the copy in TCRdb shows in-frame clones only, minus some. This table has more than 55,000 clones, 91% appearing once. The sequences come from peripheral blood, collected after pregnancy. The V gene is TRBV7-8, the J gene TRBJ2-5, with TRBD1 matching 7 bases. The origin of this receptor is a female donor in good health, enrolled as a control in a pregnancy study. CDR3 loop: CASSLRAGGETQYF. The CDR3, as DNA: TGTGCCAGCAGCTTGAGGGCAGGGGGAGAGACCCAGTACTTC.